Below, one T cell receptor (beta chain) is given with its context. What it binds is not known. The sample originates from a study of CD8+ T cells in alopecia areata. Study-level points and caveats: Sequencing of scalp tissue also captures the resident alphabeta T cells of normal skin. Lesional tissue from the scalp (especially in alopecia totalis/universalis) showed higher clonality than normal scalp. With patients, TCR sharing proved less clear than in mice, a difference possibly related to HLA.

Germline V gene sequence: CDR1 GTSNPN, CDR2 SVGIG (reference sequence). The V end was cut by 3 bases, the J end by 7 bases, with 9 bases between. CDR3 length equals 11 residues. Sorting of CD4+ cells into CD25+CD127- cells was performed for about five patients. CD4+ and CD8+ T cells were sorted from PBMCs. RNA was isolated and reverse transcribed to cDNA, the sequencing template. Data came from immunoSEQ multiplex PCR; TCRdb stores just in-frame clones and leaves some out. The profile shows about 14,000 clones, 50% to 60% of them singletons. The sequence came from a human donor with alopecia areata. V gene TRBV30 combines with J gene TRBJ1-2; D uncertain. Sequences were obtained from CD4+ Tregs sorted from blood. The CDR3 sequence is CAWRPSSGYTF. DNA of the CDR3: TGTGCCTGGAGACCCAGTAGTGGCTACACCTTC.